The clone carrying this TCR beta chain has only a few counts. No antigen is known for it. This sample stems from a study of CD8 T cells in ankylosing spondylitis. General study findings and limits: Reportedly, disease-linked clones are significantly enriched in ankylosing spondylitis patients' matched synovial fluid. A TCR beta motif of roughly eight highly homologous variants seemed to mark ankylosing spondylitis blood.

Via MiXCR, TCRdb re-called the 5' RACE reads, giving one row per CDR3 protein. The repertoire holds around 770,000 distinct CDR3 sequences, with around 20% as singletons. V gave up 6 bases and J gave up 2 bases, with 22 bases separating them. Germline CDR1 MNHNS, CDR2 SASEGT. The CDR3 consists of 17 residues. V gene TRBV6-1 combines with J gene TRBJ2-5; D is tentatively TRBD1 or TRBD2 (7 bases each). The receptor was isolated from a male donor with ankylosing spondylitis. Material for sequencing was blood, either unsorted or a sorted T cell fraction (not recorded which). The DNA for the CDR3 is TGTGCCAGCAGCCCAGGGGGACTACCCGATCCTCAAGAGACCCAGTACTTC. This gives the protein CASSPGGLPDPQETQYF.